The clone carrying this TCR beta chain was observed at least ten times. As yet, its antigen is unknown. Germline lookup yields CDR1 DFQATT and CDR2 SNEGSKA (reference sequence). Unmatched junction bases numbered 6, after V lost 5 bases and J lost 4 bases. The CDR3 spans 14 residues. This specimen belongs to a study of neurological immune-mediated disorders. Notes on the study in general: Among 34 multiple sclerosis patients, 18 had repertoires that phylogenetic grouping placed in one related-CDR3 cluster, a possible signature.

MiXCR was run by TCRdb on the 5' RACE reads, yielding one entry per CDR3 protein. The sample has more than 20,000 distinct CDR3 sequences, about 2.6% seen once. The chain is built from TRBV20-1 and TRBJ2-7, with 12 bases matching TRBD2. The receptor's source is a woman aged 45 to 65 with multiple sclerosis. The specimen was PBMCs. The CDR3 sequence: CSARQTSGGYEQYF. The CDR3 bases are TGCAGTGCTCGACAGACTAGCGGGGGTTACGAGCAGTACTTC.